This passage covers 5 T cell receptor beta chains from one sample sequenced in a study of T cells in Graves' hyperthyroidism and ophthalmopathy. The source material, RNA transcripts, was used to amplify TCR beta CDR3 regions. When the TCR CDR3 underwent first-round RT-PCR, the HTBI primer set was used. Via MiXCR, TCRdb re-called the multiplex PCR reads, giving one row per CDR3 protein. Among under 350,000 distinct CDR3 sequences listed, roughly 15% were seen once. Sequenced: blood. The receptors were sampled from a woman aged 40 to 49 with Graves' ophthalmopathy.

Ten or more counts support this clonotype. This chain links TRBV6-5 with TRBJ2-2; 10 bases are a match to TRBD2. The germline V gene has CDR1 MNHEY and CDR2 SVGAGI. This CDR3 comprises 16 residues. With V trimmed by 0 bases and J by 7 bases, 5 bases remained unmatched. CDR3 coding DNA: TGTGCCAGCAGTTACTCGAGCGGGAGGGGCGACGGGGAGCTGTTTTTT. Its protein is CASSYSSGRGDGELFF.

The chain links TRBV18 to TRBJ2-1; 13 bases match TRBD2. In germline, CDR1 is KGHSH, CDR2 LQKENI. Trimming at V came to 4 bases and at J to 8 bases, leaving 2 bases not matched to a gene. The CDR3 totals 14 residues. The CDR3 bases are TGTGCCAGCTCACGGACTAGCGGGAGTCATGAGCAGTTCTTC. It is translated as CASSRTSGSHEQFF.

The chain joins TRBV7-9 to TRBJ2-7, with 15 nucleotides matching TRBD2. The CDR3 spans 17 residues. In germline, CDR1 is SEHNR, CDR2 FQNEAQ (reference sequence). V lost 8 bases, J lost 4 bases, and 12 bases stayed unmatched. The CDR3 DNA is TGTGCCAGCGGGTCCGGGACTAGCGGGAGGACACATTACGAGCAGTACTTC. It specifies CASGSGTSGRTHYEQYF.

This clonotype was recorded only once. V and J are TRBV5-1 and TRBJ2-2; D is perhaps TRBD2 (5 bases). Germline CDR1 is SGHRS and CDR2 is YFSETQ. The CDR3 sequence is 14 residues long. V was shortened by 6 bases and J by 6 bases, with 15 bases between the two germline ends. In nucleotides, the CDR3 is TGCGCCAGCACTCAGGCACCGGGGTCCGGGGAGCTGTTTTTT. Translation gives CASTQAPGSGELFF.

This clonotype was detected ten times or more. The genes are TRBV10-3 and TRBJ1-1; D possibly corresponds to TRBD1 (5 bases). V was clipped by 3 bases and J by 7 bases, with 9 bases between them. The CDR3 extends over 12 amino acids. Germline loops: CDR1 ENHRY, CDR2 SYGVKD. The CDR3 protein is CAISDGGFEAFF. The CDR3 DNA reads TGTGCCATCAGTGACGGGGGTTTTGAAGCTTTCTTT.